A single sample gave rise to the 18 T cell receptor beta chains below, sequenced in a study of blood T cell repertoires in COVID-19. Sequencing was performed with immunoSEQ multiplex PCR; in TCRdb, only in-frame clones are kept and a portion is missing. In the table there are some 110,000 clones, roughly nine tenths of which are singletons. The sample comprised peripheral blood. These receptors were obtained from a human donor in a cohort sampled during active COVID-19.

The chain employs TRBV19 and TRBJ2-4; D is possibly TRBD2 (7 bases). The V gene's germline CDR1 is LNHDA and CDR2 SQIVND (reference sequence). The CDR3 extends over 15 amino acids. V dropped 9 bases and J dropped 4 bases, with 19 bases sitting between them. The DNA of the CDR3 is TGTGCCAGCCTAGACCCCGGGGGGCCTAAAAACATTCAGTACTTC. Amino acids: CASLDPGGPKNIQYF.

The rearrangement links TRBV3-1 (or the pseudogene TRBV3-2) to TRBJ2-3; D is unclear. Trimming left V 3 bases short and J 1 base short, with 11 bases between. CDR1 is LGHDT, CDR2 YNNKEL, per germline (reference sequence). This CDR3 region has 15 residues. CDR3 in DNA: TGTGCCAGCAGCCACCCATCTAGTGGCACAGATACGCAGTATTTT. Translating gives CASSHPSSGTDTQYF.

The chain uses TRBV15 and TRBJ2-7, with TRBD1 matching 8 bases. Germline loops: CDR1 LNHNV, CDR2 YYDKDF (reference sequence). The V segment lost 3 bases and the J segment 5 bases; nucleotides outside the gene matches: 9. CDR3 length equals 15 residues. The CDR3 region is CATSSGDRRSDEQYF. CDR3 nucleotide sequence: TGTGCCACCAGCAGTGGGGACAGGAGGTCGGACGAGCAGTACTTC.

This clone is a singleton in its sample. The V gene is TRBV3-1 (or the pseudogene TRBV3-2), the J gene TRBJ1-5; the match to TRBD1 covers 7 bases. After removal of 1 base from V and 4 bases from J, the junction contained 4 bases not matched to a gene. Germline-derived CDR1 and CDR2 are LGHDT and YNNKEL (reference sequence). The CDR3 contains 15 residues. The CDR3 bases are TGTGCCAGCAGCCAAGCCCTGACAGGGAATCAGCCCCAGCATTTT. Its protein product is CASSQALTGNQPQHF.

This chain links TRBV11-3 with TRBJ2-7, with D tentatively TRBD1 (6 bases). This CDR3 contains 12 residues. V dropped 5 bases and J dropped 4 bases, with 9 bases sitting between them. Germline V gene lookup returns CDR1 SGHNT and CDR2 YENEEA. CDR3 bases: TGTGCCAGCAGCACGGACAGATACGAGCAGTACTTC. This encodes CASSTDRYEQYF.

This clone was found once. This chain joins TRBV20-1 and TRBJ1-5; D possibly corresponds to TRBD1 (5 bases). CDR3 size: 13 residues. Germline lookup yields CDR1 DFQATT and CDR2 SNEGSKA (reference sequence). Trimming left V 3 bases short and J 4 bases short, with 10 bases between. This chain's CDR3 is CSASDGGNQPQHF. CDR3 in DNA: TGCAGTGCTAGTGACGGGGGAAATCAGCCCCAGCATTTT.

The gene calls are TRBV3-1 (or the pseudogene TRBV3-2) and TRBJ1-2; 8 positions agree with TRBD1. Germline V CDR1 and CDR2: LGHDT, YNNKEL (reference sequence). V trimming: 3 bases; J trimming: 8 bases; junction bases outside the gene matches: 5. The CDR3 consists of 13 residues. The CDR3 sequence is CASSQDRVKGYTF. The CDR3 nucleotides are TGTGCCAGCAGCCAGGACAGGGTGAAAGGCTACACCTTC.

DNA of the CDR3: TGTGCCAGCAGCCTACCGGGGGGGTCTAGCTCCTACGAGCAGTACTTC. This codes for CASSLPGGSSSYEQYF. The chain couples TRBV5-6 to TRBJ2-7, with 8 bases identical to TRBD2. CDR1 is SGHDT and CDR2 is YYEEEE in the germline V gene. The CDR3 has 16 amino acids. V shed 4 bases and J 0 bases; nucleotides not matched to a gene: 9.

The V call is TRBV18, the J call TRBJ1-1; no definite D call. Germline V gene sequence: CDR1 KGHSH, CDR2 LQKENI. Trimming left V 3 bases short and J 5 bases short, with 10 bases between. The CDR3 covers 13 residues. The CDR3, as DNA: TGTGCCAGCTCACCCCCCGGGTCAACTGAAGCTTTCTTT. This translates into CASSPPGSTEAFF.

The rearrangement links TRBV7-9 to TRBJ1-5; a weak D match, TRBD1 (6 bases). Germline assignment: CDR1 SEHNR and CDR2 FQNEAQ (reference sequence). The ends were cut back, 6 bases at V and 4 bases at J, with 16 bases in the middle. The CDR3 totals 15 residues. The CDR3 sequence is CASSPGEMGNQPQHF. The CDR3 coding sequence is TGTGCCAGCAGTCCAGGGGAGATGGGTAATCAGCCCCAGCATTTT.

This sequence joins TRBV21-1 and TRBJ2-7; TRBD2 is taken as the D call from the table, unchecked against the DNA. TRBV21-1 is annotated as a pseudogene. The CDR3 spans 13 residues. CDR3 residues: CASPAGGNFEQYF. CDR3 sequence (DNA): TGTGCCAGCCCCGCCGGGGGGAACTTCGAGCAGTACTTC.

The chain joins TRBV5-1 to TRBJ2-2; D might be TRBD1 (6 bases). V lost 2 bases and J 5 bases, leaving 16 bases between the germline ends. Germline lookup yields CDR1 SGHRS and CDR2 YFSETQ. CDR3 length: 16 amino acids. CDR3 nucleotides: TGCGCCAGCAGCTTACAGGGTTCGATACGGACCGGGGAGCTGTTTTTT. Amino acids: CASSLQGSIRTGELFF.

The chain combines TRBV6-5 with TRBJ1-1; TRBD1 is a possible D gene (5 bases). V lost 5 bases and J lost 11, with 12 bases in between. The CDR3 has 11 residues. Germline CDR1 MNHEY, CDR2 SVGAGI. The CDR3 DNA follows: TGTGCCAGCAGTCTGGGGCGGTGGGCTTTCTTT. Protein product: CASSLGRWAFF.

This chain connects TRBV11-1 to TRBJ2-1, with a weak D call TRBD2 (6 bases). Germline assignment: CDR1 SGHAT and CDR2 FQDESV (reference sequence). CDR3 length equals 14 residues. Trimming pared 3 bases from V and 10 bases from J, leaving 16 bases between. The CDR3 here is CASSLTSPRSEQFF. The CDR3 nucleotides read TGTGCCAGCAGCTTGACTAGTCCCCGCAGCGAGCAGTTCTTC.

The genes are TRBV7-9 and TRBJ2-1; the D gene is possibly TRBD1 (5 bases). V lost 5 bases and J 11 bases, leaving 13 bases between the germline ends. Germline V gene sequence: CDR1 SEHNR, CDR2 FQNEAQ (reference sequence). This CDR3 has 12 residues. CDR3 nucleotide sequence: TGTGCCAGCAGCACATACCAGGGAAAGCAGTTCTTC. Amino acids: CASSTYQGKQFF.

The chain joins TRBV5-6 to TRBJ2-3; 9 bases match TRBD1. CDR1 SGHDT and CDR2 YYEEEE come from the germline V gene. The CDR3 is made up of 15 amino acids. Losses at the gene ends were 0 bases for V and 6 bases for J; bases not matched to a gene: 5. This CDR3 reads CASSLEGQGYDTQYF. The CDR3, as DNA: TGTGCCAGCAGCTTGGAGGGACAGGGATACGATACGCAGTATTTT.

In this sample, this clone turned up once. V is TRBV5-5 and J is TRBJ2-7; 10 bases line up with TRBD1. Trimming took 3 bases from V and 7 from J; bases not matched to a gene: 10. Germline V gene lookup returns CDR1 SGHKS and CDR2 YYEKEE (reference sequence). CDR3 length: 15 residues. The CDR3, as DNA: TGTGCCAGCAGCTGGGAAGGGACAGGGGCGGGGGAGCAGTACTTC. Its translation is CASSWEGTGAGEQYF.

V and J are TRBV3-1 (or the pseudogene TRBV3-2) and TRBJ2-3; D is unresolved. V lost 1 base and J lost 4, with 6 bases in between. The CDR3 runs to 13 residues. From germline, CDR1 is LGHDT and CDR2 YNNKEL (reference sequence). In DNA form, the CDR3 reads TGTGCCAGCAGCCAAGGACTGGCAGATACGCAGTATTTT. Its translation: CASSQGLADTQYF.